This entry concerns a single TCR beta chain. With 9 bases clipped from V and 4 bases from J, the junction kept 18 bases outside the gene matches. This CDR3 is built from 17 residues. The germline V gene encodes CDR1 SNHLY and CDR2 FYNNEI. This record comes from a study of blood T cell repertoires in COVID-19. Across the whole study: Sites in the United States, Italy and Spain provided acute and convalescent COVID-19 samples. Sample material is recorded as cDNA or gDNA derived from T cells, B-cell-depleted T cells, or PBMCs.

Per the original data handling: Amplification of reference gene primers was used by the study to estimate nucleated cell counts. The protocol was immunoSEQ multiplex PCR, while the TCRdb copy is restricted to in-frame clones and leaves out a portion. V and J calls and clone size follow that table, whereas D and trimming were derived from the DNA. This sample yields around 150,000 clones, of which 85% are seen a single time; about 3% belongs to the top ten. The rearrangement joins TRBV2 to TRBJ2-4; 7 bases align to TRBD1. The receptor's source is a human donor with acute or convalescent COVID-19. The donor label of this sample is uncertain. Material for sequencing was peripheral blood. For the CDR3, the DNA is TGTGCCAGTCGAGCGAGAGAAGGGGGCGACAGGAAAAACATTCAGTACTTC. It yields the protein CASRAREGGDRKNIQYF.